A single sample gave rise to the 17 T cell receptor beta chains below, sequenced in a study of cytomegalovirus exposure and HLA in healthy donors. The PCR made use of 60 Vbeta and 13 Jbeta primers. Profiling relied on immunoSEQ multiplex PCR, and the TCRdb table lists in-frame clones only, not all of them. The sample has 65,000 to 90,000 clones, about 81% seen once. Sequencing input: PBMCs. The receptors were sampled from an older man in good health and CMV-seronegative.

The DNA for the CDR3 is TGTGCCAGCAGCAGGCTGCACCCACTAACTGAAGCTTTCTTT. The encoded protein is CASSRLHPLTEAFF. The genes are TRBV21-1 and TRBJ1-1. TRBV21-1 is a listed pseudogene. CDR3 length equals 14 residues.

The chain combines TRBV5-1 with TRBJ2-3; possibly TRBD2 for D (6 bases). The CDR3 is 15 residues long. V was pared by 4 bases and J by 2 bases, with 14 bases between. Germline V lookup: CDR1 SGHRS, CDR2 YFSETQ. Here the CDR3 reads CASSPRDFNTDTQYF. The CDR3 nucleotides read TGCGCCAGCAGCCCGCGGGACTTTAACACAGATACGCAGTATTTT.

CDR3 nucleotide sequence: TGTGCCAGCAGCTTTGAGGGGAGGGGAGTTATGAATGAGCAGTTCTTC. The encoded protein is CASSFEGRGVMNEQFF. The V call is TRBV5-4, the J call TRBJ2-1, with 7 bases fitting TRBD2. The V gene's germline CDR1 is SGHNT and CDR2 YYREEE (reference sequence). J gave up 7 bases and V 2 bases, and 12 bases lay outside the gene matches. The CDR3 spans 16 residues.

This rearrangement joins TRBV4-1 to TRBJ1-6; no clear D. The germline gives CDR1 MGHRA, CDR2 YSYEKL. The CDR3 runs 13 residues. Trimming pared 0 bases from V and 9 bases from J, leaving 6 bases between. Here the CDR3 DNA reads TGCGCCAGCAGCCAAGAACTAGTTTCACCCCTCCACTTT. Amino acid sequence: CASSQELVSPLHF.

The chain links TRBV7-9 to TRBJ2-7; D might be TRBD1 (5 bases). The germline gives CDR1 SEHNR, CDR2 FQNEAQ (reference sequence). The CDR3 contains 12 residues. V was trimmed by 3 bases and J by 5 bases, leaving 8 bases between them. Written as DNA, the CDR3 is TGTGCCAGCAGCTTCCTAGGGGACGAGCAGTACTTC. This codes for CASSFLGDEQYF.

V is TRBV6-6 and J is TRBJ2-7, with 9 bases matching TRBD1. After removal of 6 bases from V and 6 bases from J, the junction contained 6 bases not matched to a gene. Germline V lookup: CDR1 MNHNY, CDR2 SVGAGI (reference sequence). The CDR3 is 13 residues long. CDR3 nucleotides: TGTGCCAGCAGCCCGGGACAGGGACCCGAGCAGTACTTC. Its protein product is CASSPGQGPEQYF.

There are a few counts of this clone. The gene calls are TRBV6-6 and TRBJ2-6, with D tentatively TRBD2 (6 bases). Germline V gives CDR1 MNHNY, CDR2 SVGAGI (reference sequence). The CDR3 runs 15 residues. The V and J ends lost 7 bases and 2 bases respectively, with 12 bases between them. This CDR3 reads CASTIWGAGANVLTF. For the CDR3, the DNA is TGTGCCAGCACTATATGGGGGGCTGGGGCCAACGTCCTGACTTTC.

CDR3 region: CASSILTEITGNTIYF. The CDR3 coding sequence is TGTGCCAGTAGTATCCTAACGGAGATAACGGGAAACACCATATATTTT. The chain has TRBV19 and TRBJ1-3; no clear D gene. The CDR3 is 16 amino acids. The V end lost 3 bases, the J end lost 4 bases, and 16 bases lay between the germline ends. Germline V gene lookup returns CDR1 LNHDA and CDR2 SQIVND (reference sequence).

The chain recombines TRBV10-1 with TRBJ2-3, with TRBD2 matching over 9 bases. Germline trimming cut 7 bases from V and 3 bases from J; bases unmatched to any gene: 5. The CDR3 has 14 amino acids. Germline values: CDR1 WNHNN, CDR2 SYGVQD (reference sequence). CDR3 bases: TGCGCCAGCACCGCGGGGGGGGCGACAGATACGCAGTATTTT. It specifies CASTAGGATDTQYF.

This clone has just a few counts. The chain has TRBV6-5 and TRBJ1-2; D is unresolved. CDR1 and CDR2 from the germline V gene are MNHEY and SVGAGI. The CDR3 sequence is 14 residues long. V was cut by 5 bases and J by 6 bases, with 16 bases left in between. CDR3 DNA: TGTGCCAGCAGTCCCCCCGGGAGGGTTCATGGCTACACCTTC. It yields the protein CASSPPGRVHGYTF.

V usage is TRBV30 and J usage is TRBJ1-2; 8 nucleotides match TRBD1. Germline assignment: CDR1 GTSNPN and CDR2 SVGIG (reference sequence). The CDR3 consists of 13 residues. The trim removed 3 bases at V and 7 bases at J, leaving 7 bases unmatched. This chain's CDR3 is CAWSQGALGGYTF. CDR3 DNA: TGTGCCTGGAGCCAGGGGGCGCTTGGTGGCTACACCTTC.

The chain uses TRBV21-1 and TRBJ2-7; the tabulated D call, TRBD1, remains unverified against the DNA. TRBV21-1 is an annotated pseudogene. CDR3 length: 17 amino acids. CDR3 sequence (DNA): TGTGCCAGCAGCAAAGAGGAATTCGGGACAGGGGATCGCGAGCAGTACTTC. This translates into CASSKEEFGTGDREQYF.

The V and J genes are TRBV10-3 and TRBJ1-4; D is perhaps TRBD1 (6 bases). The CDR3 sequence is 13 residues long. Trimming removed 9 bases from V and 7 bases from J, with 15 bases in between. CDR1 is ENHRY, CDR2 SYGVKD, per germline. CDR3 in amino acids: CAIPGPRGEKLFF. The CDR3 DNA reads TGTGCCATTCCGGGGCCCAGGGGTGAAAAACTGTTTTTT.

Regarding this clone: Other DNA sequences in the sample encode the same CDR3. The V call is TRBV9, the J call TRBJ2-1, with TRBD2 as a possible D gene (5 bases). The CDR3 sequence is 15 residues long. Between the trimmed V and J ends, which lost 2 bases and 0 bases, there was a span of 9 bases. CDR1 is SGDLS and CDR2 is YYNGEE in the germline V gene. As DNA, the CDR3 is TGTGCCAGCAGCGTTGACGGGAACTCCTACAATGAGCAGTTCTTC. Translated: CASSVDGNSYNEQFF.

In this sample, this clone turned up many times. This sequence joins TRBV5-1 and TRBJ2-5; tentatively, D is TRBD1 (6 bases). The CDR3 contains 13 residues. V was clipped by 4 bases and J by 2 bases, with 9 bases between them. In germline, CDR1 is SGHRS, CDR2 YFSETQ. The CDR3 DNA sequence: TGCGCCAGCAGCATTGGGACACAAGAGACCCAGTACTTC. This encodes CASSIGTQETQYF.

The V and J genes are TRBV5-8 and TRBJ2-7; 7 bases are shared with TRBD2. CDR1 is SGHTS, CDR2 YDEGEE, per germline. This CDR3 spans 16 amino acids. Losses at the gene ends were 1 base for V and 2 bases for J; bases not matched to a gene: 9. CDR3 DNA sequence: TGTGCCAGCAGCTTGTGGGGCGCGGGGAGGGCCTACGAGCAGTACTTC. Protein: CASSLWGAGRAYEQYF.

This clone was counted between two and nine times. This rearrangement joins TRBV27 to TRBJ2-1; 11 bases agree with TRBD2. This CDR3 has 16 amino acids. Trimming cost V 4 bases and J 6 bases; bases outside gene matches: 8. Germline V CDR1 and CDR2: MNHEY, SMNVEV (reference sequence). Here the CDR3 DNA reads TGTGCCAGCAGTTCCACCCTAGCGGGAGGACTCAATGAGCAGTTCTTC. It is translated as CASSSTLAGGLNEQFF.